Listed below are T cell receptor beta chains from one sample, sequenced in a study of cytomegalovirus exposure and HLA in healthy donors. Produced via immunoSEQ multiplex PCR; TCRdb's table is partial and in-frame only. Of over 85,000 clones in the sample, about 81% were seen once. The sample consisted of PBMCs. These receptors originate from a man in his forties or fifties in good health and CMV-seropositive. CDR3s include the opening cysteine and the closing phenylalanine or tryptophan. Each record gives: D gene, clone size, J gene, V gene, CDR3 DNA, CDR3 protein. D genes are given only for firm matches. Not all rows give a size; the values are once, few, many and, for expanded clones, a class.

D: TRBD1
size: -
J: TRBJ2-3
V: TRBV19
DNA: TGTGCCAGTAGTCTCGGGGCAGGAGGGACAGGTACGCAGTATTTT
CDR3: CASSLGAGGTGTQYF

D: TRBD1
size: -
J: TRBJ2-3
V: TRBV5-1
DNA: TGCGCCAGCAGCTTGCGACAGGGGGAGGATACGCAGTATTTT
CDR3: CASSLRQGEDTQYF

D: -
size: -
J: TRBJ1-4
V: TRBV18
DNA: TGTGCCAGCTCACCAGGGGCGGATGAAAAACTGTTTTTT
CDR3: CASSPGADEKLFF

D: -
size: few
J: TRBJ2-3
V: TRBV7-9
DNA: TGTGCCAGCAGCCCTTCCTCAGATACGCAGTATTTT
CDR3: CASSPSSDTQYF

D: TRBD2
size: -
J: TRBJ2-1
V: TRBV5-1
DNA: TGCGCCAGCAGCTTGAGCGGGAGTTTGGGTGAGCAGTTCTTC
CDR3: CASSLSGSLGEQFF

D: -
size: -
J: TRBJ2-1
V: TRBV14
DNA: TGTGCCAGCAGCCAAGCCGGAGGAGGGAATGAGCAGTTCTTC
CDR3: CASSQAGGGNEQFF

D: TRBD2
size: once
J: TRBJ2-7
V: TRBV13
DNA: TGTGCCAGCAGCTTAGGCCCGGGACTAGCGGTTTTTTACGAGCAGTACTTC
CDR3: CASSLGPGLAVFYEQYF

D: TRBD2
size: -
J: TRBJ2-1
V: TRBV19
DNA: TGTGCCAGTAGTATTGGACTAGCGGGAGGCTACAATGAGCAGTTCTTC
CDR3: CASSIGLAGGYNEQFF

D: -
size: -
J: TRBJ1-4
V: TRBV4-1
DNA: TGCGCCAGCAGCCAAGGCCTGATGGGCGAAAAACTGTTTTTT
CDR3: CASSQGLMGEKLFF

D: TRBD2
size: -
J: TRBJ2-7
V: TRBV4-1
DNA: TGCGCCAGCAGCCACCCGGGACTAGGCGAGCAGTACTTC
CDR3: CASSHPGLGEQYF

D: -
size: -
J: TRBJ2-1
V: TRBV11-2
DNA: TGTGCCAGCAGCTTGAGGGGGGGACAGGTCTTTGAGCAGTTCTTC
CDR3: CASSLRGGQVFEQFF

D: TRBD2
size: -
J: TRBJ2-5
V: TRBV7-2
DNA: TGTGCCAGCAGCTTAGCGCGTGGACTAGGAAAGTACTTC
CDR3: CASSLARGLGKYF

D: -
size: -
J: TRBJ2-7
V: TRBV30
DNA: TGTGCCTGGACGACAGGTGGGACCTCCGAGCAGTACTTC
CDR3: CAWTTGGTSEQYF

D: TRBD2
size: -
J: TRBJ2-1
V: TRBV7-2
DNA: TGTGCCAGCAGCTGGGGACTAGCGGGAGCGCACTTCTTC
CDR3: CASSWGLAGAHFF

D: -
size: -
J: TRBJ2-5
V: TRBV5-1
DNA: TGCGCCAGCAGCCCGAAAGGGGGGGGGCGAGAGACCCAGTACTTC
CDR3: CASSPKGGGRETQYF

D: -
size: -
J: TRBJ1-4
V: TRBV7-9
DNA: TGTGCCAGCAGCGCTCCCAACGCAGGATGGGATGAAAAACTGTTTTTT
CDR3: CASSAPNAGWDEKLFF

D: TRBD1
size: once
J: TRBJ2-7
V: TRBV29-1
DNA: TGCAGCGTGAGGACAGGGGGTGTCCACGAGCAGTACTTC
CDR3: CSVRTGGVHEQYF

D: TRBD1
size: few
J: TRBJ1-1
V: TRBV5-1
DNA: TGCGCCAGCAGCTTAAGGACAGGGGGGGTGGACACTGAAGCTTTCTTT
CDR3: CASSLRTGGVDTEAFF

D: TRBD2
size: -
J: TRBJ2-2
V: TRBV27
DNA: TGTGCCAGCAGTCGAGTAGCGGGAAAAGGGACCGGGGAGCTGTTTTTT
CDR3: CASSRVAGKGTGELFF

D: TRBD1
size: -
J: TRBJ2-2
V: TRBV5-1
DNA: TGCGCCAGCAAACAGGGGGGCACCGGGGAGCTGTTTTTT
CDR3: CASKQGGTGELFF

D: TRBD2
size: once
J: TRBJ2-1
V: TRBV18
DNA: TGTGTCAGCTCACCAACCAGCGGGAACAATGAGCAGTTCTTC
CDR3: CVSSPTSGNNEQFF

D: TRBD1
size: -
J: TRBJ1-5
V: TRBV6-5
DNA: TGTGCCAGCAGTGCTCAGGGGGGAGGCCATCAGCCCCAGCATTTT
CDR3: CASSAQGGGHQPQHF

D: TRBD2
size: -
J: TRBJ2-1
V: TRBV4-1
DNA: TGCGCCAGCAGCCAATCTGTAAGCGGGGGGGACAATGAGCAGTTCTTC
CDR3: CASSQSVSGGDNEQFF

D: TRBD1
size: -
J: TRBJ1-1
V: TRBV19
DNA: TGTGCCAGTACCCGGTCGCCCGACAGGGTTAACACTGAAGCTTTCTTT
CDR3: CASTRSPDRVNTEAFF

D: -
size: -
J: TRBJ2-1
V: TRBV4-1
DNA: TGCGCCAGCAGCCAACCTCTAGCGTCCAATGAGCAGTTCTTC
CDR3: CASSQPLASNEQFF

D: TRBD2
size: -
J: TRBJ2-1
V: TRBV7-2
DNA: TGTGCCAGCAGCACCCTAGCGGCATCCTACAATGAGCAGTTCTTC
CDR3: CASSTLAASYNEQFF

D: -
size: -
J: TRBJ1-5
V: TRBV6-1
DNA: TGTGCCAGCAGACCCACAGGGCTCAGCAATCAGCCCCAGCATTTT
CDR3: CASRPTGLSNQPQHF

D: -
size: -
J: TRBJ1-2
V: TRBV6-7
DNA: TGTGCCAGCAGTTACTCGACGGTCGGGAACTATGGCTACACCTTC
CDR3: CASSYSTVGNYGYTF

D: -
size: -
J: TRBJ1-5
V: TRBV6-1
DNA: TGTGCCAGCAGTTGGGACATACAACAGCCCCAGCATTTT
CDR3: CASSWDIQQPQHF

D: TRBD1
size: few
J: TRBJ2-3
V: TRBV7-9
DNA: TGTGCCAGCAGCGCGTTCCAGGGGGCCGGTGATACGCAGTATTTT
CDR3: CASSAFQGAGDTQYF

D: -
size: -
J: TRBJ1-2
V: TRBV18
DNA: TGTGCCAGCTCACCCAAGCGCGAAAGGTCTAACTATGGCTACACCTTC
CDR3: CASSPKRERSNYGYTF

D: TRBD1
size: once
J: TRBJ1-5
V: TRBV2
DNA: TGTGCCAGCAGGAGGGGGCGCGGGATCAATCAGCCCCAGCATTTT
CDR3: CASRRGRGINQPQHF

D: -
size: -
J: TRBJ2-2
V: TRBV5-4
DNA: TGTGCCAGCAGCTTGGGGAGCACCGGGGAGCTGTTTTTT
CDR3: CASSLGSTGELFF

D: -
size: once
J: TRBJ1-1
V: TRBV28
DNA: TGTGCCAGCAGCGAGATGAACACTGAAGCTTTCTTT
CDR3: CASSEMNTEAFF

D: TRBD1
size: -
J: TRBJ1-1
V: TRBV28
DNA: TGCGCCAGCAGCCAGGGGACAGTGGGAACTGAAGCTTTCTTT
CDR3: CASSQGTVGTEAFF

D: TRBD1
size: -
J: TRBJ1-4
V: TRBV4-1
DNA: TGCGCCAGCAGCCAAGATGACAGGGATGAAAAACTGTTTTTT
CDR3: CASSQDDRDEKLFF

D: TRBD1
size: -
J: TRBJ2-1
V: TRBV5-1
DNA: TGCGCCAGCAGCCTCTCCTATGGACAGGGGACATACAATGAGCAGTTCTTC
CDR3: CASSLSYGQGTYNEQFF

D: -
size: -
J: TRBJ1-2
V: TRBV6-1
DNA: TGTGCCAGCAGTGAAAGGGGCAGTGGCTACACCTTC
CDR3: CASSERGSGYTF

D: -
size: -
J: TRBJ2-2
V: TRBV9
DNA: TGTGCCAGCAGCGTAGTAGCGGACTCGAACACCGGGGAGCTGTTTTTT
CDR3: CASSVVADSNTGELFF

D: -
size: -
J: TRBJ1-2
V: TRBV27
DNA: TGTGCCAGCAGTTTGTATGTGGGGACAAGAGGCTACACCTTC
CDR3: CASSLYVGTRGYTF

D: -
size: -
J: TRBJ1-4
V: TRBV30
DNA: TGTGCCTGGAGGGCGAAGGGGTCACCTAATGAAAAACTGTTTTTT
CDR3: CAWRAKGSPNEKLFF

D: -
size: -
J: TRBJ1-5
V: TRBV28
DNA: TGTGCCAGCAGCCCCCCCAGGACAAGGAGCAATCAGCCCCAGCATTTT
CDR3: CASSPPRTRSNQPQHF

D: -
size: -
J: TRBJ1-6
V: TRBV18
DNA: TGTGCCAGCTCCCCTCAACCCCCCCAGGGAATTAGCTCCTATAATTCACCCCTCCACTTT
CDR3: CASSPQPPQGISSYNSPLHF

D: TRBD1
size: -
J: TRBJ1-5
V: TRBV7-9
DNA: TGTGCCAGCAGCGCAGGGACAGCCGAAAATCAGCCCCAGCATTTT
CDR3: CASSAGTAENQPQHF

D: -
size: few
J: TRBJ1-5
V: TRBV30
DNA: TGTGCCTGGAGTGAGGGCAGGGGTTATCAGCCCCAGCATTTT
CDR3: CAWSEGRGYQPQHF